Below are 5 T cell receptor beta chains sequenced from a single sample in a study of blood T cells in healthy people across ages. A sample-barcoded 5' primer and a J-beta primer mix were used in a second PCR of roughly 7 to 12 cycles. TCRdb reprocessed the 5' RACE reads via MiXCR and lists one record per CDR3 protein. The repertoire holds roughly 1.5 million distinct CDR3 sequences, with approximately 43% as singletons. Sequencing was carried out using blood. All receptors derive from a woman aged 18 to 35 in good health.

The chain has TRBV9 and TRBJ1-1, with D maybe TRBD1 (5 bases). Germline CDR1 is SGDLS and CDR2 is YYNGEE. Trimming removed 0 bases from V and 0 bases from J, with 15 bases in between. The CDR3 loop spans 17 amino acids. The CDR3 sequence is CASSVGGTVWMNTEAFF. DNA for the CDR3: TGTGCCAGCAGCGTAGGAGGGACGGTGTGGATGAACACTGAAGCTTTCTTT.

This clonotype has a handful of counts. This CDR3 is CASSSNVGASKDEQFF. The CDR3 DNA reads as TGTGCCAGCAGCTCCAATGTAGGGGCGTCGAAGGATGAGCAGTTCTTC. The chain has TRBV5-6 and TRBJ2-1; D possibly corresponds to TRBD1 (5 bases). The CDR3 has 16 amino acids. Trimming stripped 3 bases from V and 8 bases from J, with 21 bases between. The germline gives CDR1 SGHDT, CDR2 YYEEEE.

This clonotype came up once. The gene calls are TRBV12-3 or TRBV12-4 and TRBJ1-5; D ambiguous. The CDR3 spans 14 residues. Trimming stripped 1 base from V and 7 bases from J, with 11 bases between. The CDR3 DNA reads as TGTGCCAGCAGTTTAGGAAAGTTCAACCAGCCCCAGCATTTT. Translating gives CASSLGKFNQPQHF.

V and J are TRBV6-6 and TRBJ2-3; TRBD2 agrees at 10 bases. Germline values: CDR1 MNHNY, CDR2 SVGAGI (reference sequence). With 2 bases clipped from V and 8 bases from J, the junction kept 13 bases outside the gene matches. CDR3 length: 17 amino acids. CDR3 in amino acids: CASSYGTGTSVAGTQYF. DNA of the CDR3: TGTGCCAGCAGTTACGGAACCGGGACTAGCGTTGCGGGTACGCAGTATTTT.

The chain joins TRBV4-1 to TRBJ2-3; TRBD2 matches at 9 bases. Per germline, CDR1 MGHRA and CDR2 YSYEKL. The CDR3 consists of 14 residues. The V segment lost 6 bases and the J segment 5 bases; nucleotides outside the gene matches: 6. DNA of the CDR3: TGCGCCAGCAGTAGCGGGAGAGGGGGAGATACGCAGTATTTT. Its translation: CASSSGRGGDTQYF.